The clone carrying this T cell receptor beta chain came up a few times. What it binds is unknown. This sample stems from a study of post-analysis software for immune sequencing data. Notes on the study in general: Diversity measured as normalized Chao1 was significantly lower in multiple sclerosis patients than in controls. Strong co-clustering by F measure was seen for same-batch samples. Controls showed lower frequencies than patients for roughly five TRBV segments, and TRBV5-6, TRBV5-1 and TRBV20-1 were among these.

Included in the TCR beta cDNA libraries were unique molecular identifiers. Using its own MiXCR run on the PCR reads, TCRdb lists one record per CDR3 protein. The sample yields hundreds of thousands of distinct CDR3 sequences, 59% seen once. Germline loops: CDR1 DFQATT, CDR2 SNEGSKA (reference sequence). The CDR3 is made up of 11 amino acids. The V end was cut by 1 base, the J end by 3 bases, with 4 bases between. This receptor was obtained from a girl aged 2 to 10 with multiple sclerosis. The chain combines TRBV20-1 with TRBJ2-7; D is ambiguous. Specimen: blood. The CDR3 region has the DNA TGCAGTGCTAGAGGTCTCTACGAGCAGTACTTC. Translated: CSARGLYEQYF.